These 12 T cell receptor beta chains share one sample of origin, sequenced in a study of T-cell memory formation after mild COVID-19. TCRdb reanalysed the 5' RACE reads using MiXCR and keeps one entry per CDR3 protein. Here the sample spans approximately 390,000 distinct CDR3 sequences, approximately 15% being singletons. Source material: PBMCs or a T cell subset sorted from them (not recorded which). Receptor source: a man between 18 and 29 years old who had mild COVID-19 (a few samples of this study predate the infection). Cell type and time point are not known.

The table lists this clonotype with many counts. This chain uses TRBV7-7 with TRBJ2-3; D is perhaps TRBD2 (6 bases). The CDR3 is made up of 14 amino acids. V lost 3 bases, J lost 2 bases, and 9 bases lay in between. CDR1 is SSHAT, CDR2 FNYEAQ, per germline (reference sequence). This CDR3 reads CASSFGGNTDTQYF. The CDR3 DNA reads as TGTGCCAGCAGCTTTGGGGGGAACACAGATACGCAGTATTTT.

Note on this clonotype: The junction departs from the called germline gene at one end, perhaps through a read error. This rearrangement joins TRBV5-1 to TRBJ2-1, with 8 bases that match TRBD2. This CDR3 has 14 amino acids. CDR1 SGHRS and CDR2 YFSETQ come from the germline V gene. CDR3: CDSSEGAGAVEQFF. DNA for the CDR3: TGCGACAGCAGCGAGGGAGCGGGGGCAGTTGAGCAGTTCTTC.

This clonotype has just a few counts. The chain links TRBV6-5 to TRBJ1-1; the D gene is possibly TRBD1 (6 bases). Between the trimmed V and J ends, which lost 0 bases and 4 bases, there was a span of 12 bases. From germline, CDR1 is MNHEY and CDR2 SVGAGI. CDR3 size: 15 residues. CDR3 residues: CASSYSTGQGTEAFF. In DNA, the CDR3 is TGTGCCAGCAGTTACTCGACAGGTCAGGGCACTGAAGCTTTCTTT.

This clonotype has more than one count but fewer than ten. The V gene is TRBV7-8, the J gene TRBJ1-1; D ambiguous. CDR3 size: 17 residues. In germline, CDR1 is SGHVS, CDR2 FQNEAQ. Trimming cost V 1 base and J 0 bases, with 15 bases left between them. This CDR3 reads CASSLGQPSVMNTEAFF. For the CDR3, the DNA is TGTGCCAGCAGCTTAGGCCAGCCCTCCGTCATGAACACTGAAGCTTTCTTT.

The rearrangement joins TRBV24-1 to TRBJ2-1, with D tentatively TRBD1 or TRBD2 (6 bases each). Between the trimmed V and J ends, which lost 3 bases and 3 bases, there was a span of 14 bases. This CDR3 region has 16 residues. Per the germline V gene, CDR1 is KGHDR and CDR2 is SFDVKD. CDR3 DNA sequence: TGTGCCACCAGTGATCGGGGGCGCACCGGCTACAATGAGCAGTTCTTC. This encodes CATSDRGRTGYNEQFF.

The chain couples TRBV27 to TRBJ2-1; the match to TRBD2 covers 8 bases. Germline V gives CDR1 MNHEY, CDR2 SMNVEV (reference sequence). CDR3 length equals 13 residues. J gave up 0 bases and V 10 bases, and 2 bases lay outside the gene matches. The CDR3 DNA reads TGTGCCACCGGACTAGCCTCCTACAATGAGCAGTTCTTC. As protein: CATGLASYNEQFF.

The chain is built from TRBV4-3 and TRBJ2-2; D remains unclear. The CDR3 contains 14 residues. The germline gives CDR1 LGHNA, CDR2 YSLEER. The V end lost 0 bases, the J end lost 4 bases, and 6 bases lay between the germline ends. The CDR3: CASSQDGVTGELFF. The CDR3 DNA sequence: TGCGCCAGCAGCCAAGATGGGGTCACCGGGGAGCTGTTTTTT.

This clonotype was counted a few times. The chain uses TRBV7-6 and TRBJ1-1; 10 bases are shared with TRBD1. This CDR3 region has 14 residues. Germline loops: CDR1 SGHVS, CDR2 FNYEAQ. V trimming: 5 bases; J trimming: 3 bases; junction bases outside the gene matches: 3. This CDR3 is CASSAGQGDTEAFF. The CDR3 coding sequence is TGTGCCAGCAGCGCCGGACAGGGGGACACTGAAGCTTTCTTT.

This clonotype turned up a few times. CDR3 in amino acids: CAISDPIRGLYEQYF. The CDR3 DNA is TGTGCCATCAGTGACCCCATCAGGGGGCTCTACGAGCAGTACTTC. The V and J genes are TRBV10-3 and TRBJ2-7; 8 positions match TRBD1. CDR1 and CDR2 (germline): ENHRY, SYGVKD. CDR3 size: 15 residues. V was pared by 3 bases and J by 3 bases, with 7 bases of the junction left unmatched.

This clonotype was seen a handful of times. CDR3 region: CASSPTAQGRYEQYF. CDR3 DNA sequence: TGTGCCAGCAGTCCCACCGCACAGGGGAGGTACGAGCAGTACTTC. This chain joins TRBV6-6 and TRBJ2-7, with TRBD1 as a possible D gene (7 bases). There are 15 residues in the CDR3. Looked up from germline, CDR1 is MNHNY and CDR2 is SVGAGI (reference sequence). The V end was cut by 5 bases, the J end by 4 bases, with 18 bases between.

The chain has TRBV6-2 or TRBV6-3 and TRBJ2-3; D is ambiguous. This CDR3 has 11 amino acids. The germline V gene encodes CDR1 MNHEY and CDR2 SVGEGT. V lost 11 bases and J 6 bases, leaving 12 bases between the germline ends. The CDR3 loop reads CAAQAVDTQYF. The CDR3 nucleotides are TGTGCCGCCCAAGCAGTGGATACGCAGTATTTT.

V and J are TRBV28 and TRBJ2-3; D is undetermined. The germline CDR1 and CDR2 sequences are MDHEN and SYDVKM. The CDR3 is 12 residues long. Trimming removed 8 bases at V and 6 bases at J, with 12 bases between. The CDR3 here is CASGPFSDTQYF. CDR3 nucleotide sequence: TGTGCCAGCGGCCCCTTTTCGGATACGCAGTATTTT. Filled out from reference TRBV28 and TRBJ2-3, the complete variable domain reads DVKVTQSSRYLVKRTGEKVFLECVQDMDHENMFWYRQDPGLGLRLIYFSYDVKMKEKGDIPEGYSVSREKKERFSLILESASTNQTSMYLCASGPFSDTQYFGPGTRLTVL.